This T cell receptor beta chain emerged from a study of CD8 T cells in ankylosing spondylitis. Findings of the study overall: There was reportedly significant enrichment of clones that were disease-linked in matched ankylosing spondylitis synovial fluid. Before this, some motif variants had been reported in reactive arthritis synovial fluid and blood.

Quantitative molecular-barcoded 5'-RACE generated the TCR beta libraries. Each CDR3 protein gets one entry after TCRdb re-called the 5' RACE reads with MiXCR. The sample includes almost 250,000 distinct CDR3 sequences, roughly a third of them seen just once. Germline V gene lookup returns CDR1 DFQATT and CDR2 SNEGSKA (reference sequence). J gave up 1 base and V 1 base, and 4 bases lay outside the gene matches. The CDR3 extends over 15 amino acids. A remark on this clonotype: What it binds is not known.

The sequencing input was blood, either unsorted or a sorted T cell fraction (not recorded which). This chain connects TRBV20-1 to TRBJ2-3, with 8 bases that match TRBD2. The source of this sequence is a male donor with ankylosing spondylitis or in good health (not recorded which). The CDR3 sequence is CSARVGGAGTDTQYF. The CDR3 bases are TGCAGTGCTAGAGTCGGGGGGGCCGGCACAGATACGCAGTATTTT.